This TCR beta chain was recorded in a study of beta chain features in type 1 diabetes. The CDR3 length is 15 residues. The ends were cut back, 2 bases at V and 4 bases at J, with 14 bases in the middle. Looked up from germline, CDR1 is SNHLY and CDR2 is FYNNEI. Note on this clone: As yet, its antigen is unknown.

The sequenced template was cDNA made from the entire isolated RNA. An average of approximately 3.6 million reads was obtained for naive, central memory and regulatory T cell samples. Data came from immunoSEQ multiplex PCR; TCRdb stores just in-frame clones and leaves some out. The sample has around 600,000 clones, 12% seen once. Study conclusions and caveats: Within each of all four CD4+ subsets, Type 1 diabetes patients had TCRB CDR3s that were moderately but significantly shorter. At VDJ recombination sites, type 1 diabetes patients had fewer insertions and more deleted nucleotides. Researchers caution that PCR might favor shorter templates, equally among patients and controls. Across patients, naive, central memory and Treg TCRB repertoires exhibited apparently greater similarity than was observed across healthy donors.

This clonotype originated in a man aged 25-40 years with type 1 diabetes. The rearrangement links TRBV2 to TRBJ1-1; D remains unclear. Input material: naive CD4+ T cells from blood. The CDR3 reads CASSESAGPRTEAFF. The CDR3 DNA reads TGTGCCAGCAGTGAATCGGCAGGTCCTCGCACTGAAGCTTTCTTT.